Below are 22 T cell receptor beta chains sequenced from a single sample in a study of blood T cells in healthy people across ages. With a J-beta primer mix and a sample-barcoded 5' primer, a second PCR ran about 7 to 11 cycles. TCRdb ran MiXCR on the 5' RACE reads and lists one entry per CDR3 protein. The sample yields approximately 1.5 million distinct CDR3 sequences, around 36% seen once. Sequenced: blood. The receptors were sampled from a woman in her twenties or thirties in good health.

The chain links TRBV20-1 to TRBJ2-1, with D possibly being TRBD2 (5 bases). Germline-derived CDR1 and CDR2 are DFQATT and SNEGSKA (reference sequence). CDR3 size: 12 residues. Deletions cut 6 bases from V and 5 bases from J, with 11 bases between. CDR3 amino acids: CSANVRDNEQFF. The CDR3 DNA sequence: TGCAGTGCCAATGTGCGGGACAATGAGCAGTTCTTC.

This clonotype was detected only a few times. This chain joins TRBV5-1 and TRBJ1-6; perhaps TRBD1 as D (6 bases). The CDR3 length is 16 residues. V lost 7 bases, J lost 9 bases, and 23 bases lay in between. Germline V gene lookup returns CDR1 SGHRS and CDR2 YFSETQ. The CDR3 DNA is TGCGCCAGCTCAAAGACCGGGACAACCGACGGTTCACCCCTCCACTTT. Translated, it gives CASSKTGTTDGSPLHF.

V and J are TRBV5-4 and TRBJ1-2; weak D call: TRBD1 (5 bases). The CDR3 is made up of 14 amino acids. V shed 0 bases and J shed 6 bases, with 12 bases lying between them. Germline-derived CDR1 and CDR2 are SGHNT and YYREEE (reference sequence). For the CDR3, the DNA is TGTGCCAGCAGCTTGGCGCTGGTACAGGATGGCTACACCTTC. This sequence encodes CASSLALVQDGYTF.

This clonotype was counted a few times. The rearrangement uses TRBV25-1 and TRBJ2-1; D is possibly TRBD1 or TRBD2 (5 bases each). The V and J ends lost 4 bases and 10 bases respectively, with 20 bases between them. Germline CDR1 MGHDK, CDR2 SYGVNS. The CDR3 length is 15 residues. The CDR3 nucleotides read TGTGCCAGCAGTGGGGGCGCGGACTCTCAGGGAGAGCAGTTCTTC. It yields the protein CASSGGADSQGEQFF.

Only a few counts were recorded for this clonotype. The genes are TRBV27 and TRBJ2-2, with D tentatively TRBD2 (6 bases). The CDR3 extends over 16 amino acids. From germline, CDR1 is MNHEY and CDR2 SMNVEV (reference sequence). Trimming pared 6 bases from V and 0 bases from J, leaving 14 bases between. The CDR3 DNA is TGTGCCAGCAGCCGCTCTAGCGCCTCGAACACCGGGGAGCTGTTTTTT. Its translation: CASSRSSASNTGELFF.

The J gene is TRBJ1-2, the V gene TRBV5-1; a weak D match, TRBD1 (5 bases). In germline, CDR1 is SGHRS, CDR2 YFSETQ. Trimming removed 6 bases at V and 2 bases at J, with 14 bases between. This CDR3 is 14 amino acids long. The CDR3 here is CASNPDRNNYGYTF. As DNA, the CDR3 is TGCGCCAGCAACCCCGACAGAAACAACTATGGCTACACCTTC.

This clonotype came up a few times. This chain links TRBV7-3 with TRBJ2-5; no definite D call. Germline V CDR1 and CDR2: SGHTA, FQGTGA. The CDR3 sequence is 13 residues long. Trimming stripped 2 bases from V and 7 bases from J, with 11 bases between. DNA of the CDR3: TGTGCCAGCAGCTTATCACTCCTAAGGACCCAGTACTTC. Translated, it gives CASSLSLLRTQYF.

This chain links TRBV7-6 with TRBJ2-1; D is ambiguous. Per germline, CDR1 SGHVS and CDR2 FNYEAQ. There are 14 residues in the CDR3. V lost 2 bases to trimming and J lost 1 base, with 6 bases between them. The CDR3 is CASSLRLSYNEQFF. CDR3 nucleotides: TGTGCCAGCAGCTTAAGGTTATCCTACAATGAGCAGTTCTTC.

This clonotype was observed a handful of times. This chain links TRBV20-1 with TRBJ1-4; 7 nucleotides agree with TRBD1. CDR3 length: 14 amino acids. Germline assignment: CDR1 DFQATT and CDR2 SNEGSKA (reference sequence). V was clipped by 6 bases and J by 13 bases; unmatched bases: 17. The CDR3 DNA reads TGCAGTGCCCACAGAGGGACAGCCAGCGAGCGACTGTTTTTT. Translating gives CSAHRGTASERLFF.

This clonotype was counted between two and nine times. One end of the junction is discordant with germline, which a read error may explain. The CDR3 DNA sequence: TGTGTCAGCAGCCTTGCCGATACGCAGTATTTT. It is translated as CVSSLADTQYF. This sequence joins TRBV6-1 and TRBJ2-3, with D unresolved. The CDR3 covers 11 residues. Germline V gene data show CDR1 as MNHNS and CDR2 as SASEGT.

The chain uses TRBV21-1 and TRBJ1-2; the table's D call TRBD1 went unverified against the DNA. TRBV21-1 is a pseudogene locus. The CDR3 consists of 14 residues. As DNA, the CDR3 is TGTGCCAGCAGCAAAGCGGGGACAGGGGCGGGCTACACCTTC. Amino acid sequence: CASSKAGTGAGYTF.

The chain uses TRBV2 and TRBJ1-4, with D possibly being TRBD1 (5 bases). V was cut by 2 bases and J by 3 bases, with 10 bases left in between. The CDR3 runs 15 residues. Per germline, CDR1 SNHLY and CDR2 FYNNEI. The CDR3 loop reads CASSEQGQSNEKLFF. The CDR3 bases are TGTGCCAGCAGTGAACAGGGCCAGTCTAATGAAAAACTGTTTTTT.

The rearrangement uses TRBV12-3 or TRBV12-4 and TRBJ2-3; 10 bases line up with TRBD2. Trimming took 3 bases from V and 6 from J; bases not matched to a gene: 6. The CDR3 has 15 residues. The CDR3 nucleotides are TGTGCCAGCAGTTTGGTCGGGACTAGCGCGGATACGCAGTATTTT. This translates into CASSLVGTSADTQYF.

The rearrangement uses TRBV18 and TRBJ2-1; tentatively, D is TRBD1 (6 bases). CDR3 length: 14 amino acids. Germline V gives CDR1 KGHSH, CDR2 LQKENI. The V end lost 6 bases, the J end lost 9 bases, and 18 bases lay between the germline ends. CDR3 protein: CASSPAWDKAEQFF. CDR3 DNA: TGTGCCAGCTCGCCTGCCTGGGACAAGGCTGAGCAGTTCTTC. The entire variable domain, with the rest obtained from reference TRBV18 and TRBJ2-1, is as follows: NAGVMQNPRHLVRRRGQEARLRCSPMKGHSHVYWYRQLPEEGLKFMVYLQKENIIDESGMPKERFSAEFPKEGPSILRIQQVVRGDSAAYFCASSPAWDKAEQFFGPGTRLTVL.

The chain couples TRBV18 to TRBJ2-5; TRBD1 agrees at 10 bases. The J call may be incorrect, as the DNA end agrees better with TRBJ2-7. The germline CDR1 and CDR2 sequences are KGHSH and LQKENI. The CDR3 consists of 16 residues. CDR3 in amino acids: CASSPTFGTGVNEQYF. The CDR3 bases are TGTGCCAGCTCACCCACCTTTGGGACAGGGGTTAACGAGCAGTACTTC.

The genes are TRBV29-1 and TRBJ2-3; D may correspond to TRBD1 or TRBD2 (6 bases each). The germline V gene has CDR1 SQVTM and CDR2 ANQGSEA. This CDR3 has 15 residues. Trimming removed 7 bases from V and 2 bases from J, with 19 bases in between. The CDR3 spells CSAYPRDMATDTQYF. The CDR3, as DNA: TGCAGCGCTTACCCGCGGGACATGGCCACAGATACGCAGTATTTT.

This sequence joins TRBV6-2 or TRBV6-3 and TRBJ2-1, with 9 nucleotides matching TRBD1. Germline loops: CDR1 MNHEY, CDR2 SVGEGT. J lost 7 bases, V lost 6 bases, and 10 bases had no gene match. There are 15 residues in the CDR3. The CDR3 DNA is TGTGCCAGCAGCCCGGGACAGGGTTTTGGGAATGAGCAGTTCTTC. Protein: CASSPGQGFGNEQFF.

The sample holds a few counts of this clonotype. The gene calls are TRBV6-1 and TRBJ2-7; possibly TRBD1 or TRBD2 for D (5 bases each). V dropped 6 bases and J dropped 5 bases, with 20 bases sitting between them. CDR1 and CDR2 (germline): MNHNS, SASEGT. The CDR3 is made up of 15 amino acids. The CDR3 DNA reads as TGTGCCAGCAGCCTAGGGACGAAGGTAGACCACGAGCAGTACTTC. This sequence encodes CASSLGTKVDHEQYF.

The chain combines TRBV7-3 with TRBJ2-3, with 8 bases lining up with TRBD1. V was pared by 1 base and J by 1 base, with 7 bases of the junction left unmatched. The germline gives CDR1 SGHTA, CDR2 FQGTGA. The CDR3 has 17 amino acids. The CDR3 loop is CASSLIPPTGGTDTQYF. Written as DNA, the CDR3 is TGTGCCAGCAGCTTAATACCCCCGACAGGGGGCACAGATACGCAGTATTTT.

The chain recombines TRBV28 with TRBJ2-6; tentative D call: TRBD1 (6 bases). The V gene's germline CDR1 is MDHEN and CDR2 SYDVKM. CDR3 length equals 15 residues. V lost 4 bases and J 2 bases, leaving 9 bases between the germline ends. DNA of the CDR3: TGTGCCAGCAGTTCCCCAGGGGCTGGGGCCAACGTCCTGACTTTC. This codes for CASSSPGAGANVLTF. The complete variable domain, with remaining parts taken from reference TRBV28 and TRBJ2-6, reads DVKVTQSSRYLVKRTGEKVFLECVQDMDHENMFWYRQDPGLGLRLIYFSYDVKMKEKGDIPEGYSVSREKKERFSLILESASTNQTSMYLCASSSPGAGANVLTFGAGSRLTVL.

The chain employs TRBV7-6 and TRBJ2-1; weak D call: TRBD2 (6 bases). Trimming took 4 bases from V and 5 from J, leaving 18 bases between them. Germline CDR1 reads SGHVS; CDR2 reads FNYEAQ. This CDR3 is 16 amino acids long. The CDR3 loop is CASSSALSGEHNEQFF. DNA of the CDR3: TGTGCCAGCAGCTCAGCCCTATCGGGGGAACACAATGAGCAGTTCTTC.

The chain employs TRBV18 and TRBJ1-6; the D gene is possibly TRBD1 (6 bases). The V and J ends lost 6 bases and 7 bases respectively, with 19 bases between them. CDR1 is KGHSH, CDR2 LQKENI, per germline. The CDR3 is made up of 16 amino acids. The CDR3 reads CASSAPSGERNSPLHF. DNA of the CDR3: TGTGCCAGCTCCGCACCGTCAGGGGAAAGAAATTCACCCCTCCACTTT.